Listed here are 9 T cell receptor beta chains from one sample, sequenced in a study of T cells in Graves' hyperthyroidism and ophthalmopathy. Researchers amplified the TCR beta CDR3 regions from RNA transcripts. Initially, a first-round RT-PCR of the TCR CDR3 employed the HTBI primer set. TCRdb re-analysed the multiplex PCR reads in MiXCR, keeping a single row per CDR3 protein. The sample holds over 650,000 distinct CDR3 sequences, approximately 16% seen once. Source material: blood. These receptors originate from a man aged 18 to 30 with Graves' hyperthyroidism.

With regard to this clonotype: A read error may account for a junction end that differs from germline. The gene calls are TRBV7-9 and TRBJ2-5, with 9 positions matching TRBD1. The germline V gene has CDR1 SEHNR and CDR2 FQNEAQ (reference sequence). The CDR3 consists of 14 residues. In DNA, the CDR3 is TGTGCCGGCAGCTCCTGGGACAGGGTTGAGACCCAGTACTTC. Translated: CAGSSWDRVETQYF.

CDR3: CASSPRTDSPLHF. In DNA form, the CDR3 reads TGTGCCAGCAGTCCCCGGACGGATTCACCCCTCCACTTT. The rearrangement links TRBV28 to TRBJ1-6; D is ambiguous. The CDR3 contains 13 residues. Germline CDR1 and CDR2: MDHEN and SYDVKM. V dropped 5 bases and J dropped 8 bases, with 10 bases sitting between them.

CDR3 in amino acids: CASSPKKPGQGFDEQFF. The CDR3 nucleotides are TGTGCCAGCAGTCCAAAAAAACCGGGACAGGGGTTCGATGAGCAGTTCTTC. The chain recombines TRBV28 with TRBJ2-1, with 10 bases identical to TRBD1. The CDR3 is 17 amino acids. J was trimmed by 8 bases and V by 5 bases; bases with no gene match: 15. Per the germline V gene, CDR1 is MDHEN and CDR2 is SYDVKM.

Concerning this clonotype: An end of the junction does not agree with germline; a read error may underlie this. V is TRBV7-2 and J is TRBJ2-2; D might be TRBD1 (6 bases). The CDR3 consists of 15 residues. Germline CDR1 and CDR2: SGHTA and FQGNSA. The CDR3 loop reads CASSLGHSNIGELFF. The CDR3 nucleotides read TGTGCCAGCAGCCTGGGACATTCGAACATCGGGGAGCTGTTTTTT.

In its sample, this clonotype was seen a few times. V and J are TRBV4-1 and TRBJ1-6; D gene unclear. This CDR3 comprises 13 residues. The germline CDR1 and CDR2 sequences are MGHRA and YSYEKL. V was clipped by 0 bases and J by 11 bases, with 8 bases between them. As DNA, the CDR3 is TGCGCCAGCAGCCAAGATAATCGGGCACCCCTCCACTTT. This codes for CASSQDNRAPLHF.

The chain recombines TRBV7-9 with TRBJ1-1; the D is unclear. V was trimmed by 1 base and J by 7 bases, leaving 13 bases between them. CDR3 size: 14 residues. Germline V lookup: CDR1 SEHNR, CDR2 FQNEAQ (reference sequence). The CDR3 spells CASSLGREIGEAFF. In DNA form, the CDR3 reads TGTGCCAGCAGCTTAGGTAGGGAGATTGGTGAAGCTTTCTTT.

This clonotype was seen a handful of times. This rearrangement joins TRBV7-9 to TRBJ2-4, with a tentative D call TRBD2 (6 bases). Trimming shortened V by 7 bases and J by 5 bases, and 9 bases separated the two germline ends. CDR1 and CDR2 from the germline V gene are SEHNR and FQNEAQ (reference sequence). The CDR3 is 12 amino acids. CDR3 nucleotides: TGTGCCAGCAAGGGAGGAGAAAACATTCAGTACTTC. It yields the protein CASKGGENIQYF.

This clonotype occurred once. V gene TRBV7-2 combines with J gene TRBJ1-5; 9 positions agree with TRBD1. The CDR3 spans 15 residues. V was clipped by 6 bases and J by 7 bases; unmatched bases: 10. The germline V gene has CDR1 SGHTA and CDR2 FQGNSA. This chain's CDR3 is CASRPGTGMFQPQHF. DNA for the CDR3: TGTGCCAGCAGGCCGGGGACAGGGATGTTCCAGCCCCAGCATTTT.

Many counts were recorded for this clonotype. The chain has TRBV12-3 or TRBV12-4 and TRBJ2-7, with 7 bases fitting TRBD1. With 5 bases clipped from V and 3 bases from J, the junction kept 7 bases outside the gene matches. The CDR3 is made up of 14 amino acids. CDR3 bases: TGTGCCAGCAGTCACCCGGGACAGAACTACGAGCAGTACTTC. This encodes CASSHPGQNYEQYF.